Below, 23 T cell receptor beta chains from the same sample are listed, as sequenced in a study of T cell responses to AZD1222 COVID-19 vaccine. Produced via immunoSEQ multiplex PCR; TCRdb's table is partial and in-frame only. In the table there are 120,000 to 150,000 clones, roughly 90% of which are singletons. Sample: peripheral blood, taken 28 days after the second AZD1222 dose. The receptors stem from an adult who received the AZD1222 COVID-19 vaccine.

The CDR3 sequence: CASRGQGLTNEKLFF. The DNA of the CDR3 is TGTGCCAGCAGAGGACAGGGGCTAACTAATGAAAAACTGTTTTTT. The J gene is TRBJ1-4, the V gene TRBV2, with 9 bases fitting TRBD1. Unmatched junction bases numbered 3, after V lost 6 bases and J lost 1 base. The CDR3 sequence is 15 residues long. Germline V CDR1 and CDR2: SNHLY, FYNNEI. Looking up the rest from reference TRBV2 and TRBJ1-4 gives the full variable domain: EPEVTQTPSHQVTQMGQEVILRCVPISNHLYFYWYRQILGQKVEFLVSFYNNEISEKSEIFDDQFSVERPDGSNFTLKIRSTKLEDSAMYFCASRGQGLTNEKLFFGSGTQLSVL.

The rearrangement links TRBV5-1 to TRBJ1-2, with D maybe TRBD1 (6 bases). Germline V gene lookup returns CDR1 SGHRS and CDR2 YFSETQ. This CDR3 has 13 residues. V was clipped by 4 bases and J by 2 bases, with 9 bases between them. As DNA, the CDR3 is TGCGCCAGCAGCGCGGACAGAAACTATGGCTACACCTTC. It codes for CASSADRNYGYTF.

This chain links TRBV28 with TRBJ2-1; TRBD2 might be the D (6 bases). With 6 bases removed from V and 2 bases from J, the gap between germline ends came to 23 bases. CDR3 length: 18 residues. The germline gives CDR1 MDHEN, CDR2 SYDVKM. The CDR3: CASSWGVAGSSPYNEQFF. The DNA for the CDR3 is TGTGCCAGCAGCTGGGGGGTGGCAGGGTCGAGTCCCTACAATGAGCAGTTCTTC.

V is TRBV25-1 and J is TRBJ1-1; TRBD1 matches at 7 bases. This CDR3 region has 16 residues. V lost 6 bases, J lost 4 bases, and 14 bases stayed unmatched. Germline lookup yields CDR1 MGHDK and CDR2 SYGVNS. CDR3 sequence: CASSPFVAGGITEAFF. Here the CDR3 DNA reads TGTGCCAGCAGCCCCTTTGTGGCAGGGGGGATCACTGAAGCTTTCTTT.

This clone has just a few counts. The rearrangement links TRBV5-1 to TRBJ2-7; TRBD1 is a possible D gene (6 bases). CDR3 length: 13 residues. V lost 0 bases to trimming and J lost 3 bases, with 7 bases between them. CDR1 is SGHRS, CDR2 YFSETQ, per germline. DNA of the CDR3: TGCGCCAGCAGCTTGGACAGGGTCTACGAGCAGTACGTC. Its translation is CASSLDRVYEQYV.

The chain uses TRBV2 and TRBJ2-5; D gene uncertain. Germline CDR1 SNHLY, CDR2 FYNNEI. This CDR3 is built from 14 residues. Trimming stripped 7 bases from V and 1 base from J, with 13 bases between. Here the CDR3 reads CASILAVTQETQYF. CDR3 sequence (DNA): TGTGCCAGCATCTTGGCAGTCACCCAAGAGACCCAGTACTTC.

This clone came up once. The chain is built from TRBV6-5 and TRBJ1-5; no reliable D call. V was pared by 6 bases and J by 1 base, with 10 bases between. Germline loops: CDR1 MNHEY, CDR2 SVGAGI. The CDR3 loop spans 14 amino acids. CDR3 region: CASRLLGSNQPQHF. The CDR3, as DNA: TGTGCCAGCAGACTATTGGGGAGCAATCAGCCCCAGCATTTT.

The rearrangement uses TRBV7-2 and TRBJ2-7; D gene uncertain. Trimming pared 1 base from V and 2 bases from J, leaving 9 bases between. CDR1 SGHTA and CDR2 FQGNSA come from the germline V gene. CDR3 size: 14 residues. The CDR3 loop is CASSLVPSPYEQYF. CDR3 sequence (DNA): TGTGCCAGCAGCTTAGTCCCTAGTCCCTACGAGCAGTACTTC.

The rearrangement joins TRBV7-9 to TRBJ1-6; the match to TRBD1 covers 11 bases. The CDR3 totals 14 residues. J lost 13 bases, V lost 8 bases, and 10 bases had no gene match. Germline V gives CDR1 SEHNR, CDR2 FQNEAQ (reference sequence). In DNA, the CDR3 is TGTGCCAGCGGCACCGGGACAGGGGGGTTTCCCCTCCACTTT. Translated: CASGTGTGGFPLHF.

J is TRBJ1-1 and V is TRBV10-1; 9 nucleotides agree with TRBD1. CDR1 and CDR2 from the germline V gene are WNHNN and SYGVQD (reference sequence). The CDR3 is made up of 15 amino acids. V dropped 6 bases and J dropped 0; count of bases not matched to a gene: 5. Written as DNA, the CDR3 is TGCGCCAGCAGGGGACAGGGCTATATGAACACTGAAGCTTTCTTT. It specifies CASRGQGYMNTEAFF.

The V and J genes are TRBV7-6 and TRBJ2-1; 11 nucleotides align to TRBD2. CDR1 SGHVS and CDR2 FNYEAQ come from the germline V gene. This CDR3 is built from 17 residues. After removal of 2 bases from V and 4 bases from J, the junction contained 7 bases not matched to a gene. For the CDR3, the DNA is TGTGCCAGCAGCTTACAGGTAGCGGGAGGGGTGTACAATGAGCAGTTCTTC. This gives the protein CASSLQVAGGVYNEQFF.

The chain is built from TRBV11-1 and TRBJ2-1; 9 bases align to TRBD2. Germline V CDR1 and CDR2: SGHAT, FQDESV (reference sequence). With 1 base clipped from V and 8 bases from J, the junction kept 9 bases outside the gene matches. The CDR3 consists of 16 residues. CDR3 region: CASSLGVAGGPYEQFF. The CDR3 DNA reads as TGTGCCAGCAGCTTAGGGGTTGCGGGGGGGCCCTATGAGCAGTTCTTC.

This rearrangement joins TRBV11-2 to TRBJ2-7; D is ambiguous. Deletions cut 5 bases from V and 4 bases from J, with 6 bases between. CDR1 and CDR2 (germline): SGHAT, FQNNGV. The CDR3 is 11 residues long. CDR3 protein: CASSVVYEQYF. Written as DNA, the CDR3 is TGTGCCAGCAGCGTCGTATACGAGCAGTACTTC.

This chain joins TRBV2 and TRBJ2-7; 8 bases are a match to TRBD1. Trimming removed 2 bases from V and 3 bases from J; junction bases left unmatched: 9. CDR1 and CDR2 (germline): SNHLY, FYNNEI. CDR3 length: 16 amino acids. The CDR3 is CASSELGRTGIYEQYF. In DNA, the CDR3 is TGTGCCAGCAGTGAATTGGGTCGGACAGGGATCTACGAGCAGTACTTC. The complete variable domain, with remaining parts taken from reference TRBV2 and TRBJ2-7, reads EPEVTQTPSHQVTQMGQEVILRCVPISNHLYFYWYRQILGQKVEFLVSFYNNEISEKSEIFDDQFSVERPDGSNFTLKIRSTKLEDSAMYFCASSELGRTGIYEQYFGPGTRLTVT.

The rearrangement links TRBV6-5 to TRBJ2-5, with D hard to call. Per the germline V gene, CDR1 is MNHEY and CDR2 is SVGAGI. The CDR3 length is 16 residues. V lost 0 bases and J 4 bases, leaving 15 bases between the germline ends. For the CDR3, the DNA is TGTGCCAGCAGTTACTCAGGGCCCAGATTTGGAGAGACCCAGTACTTC. Residues: CASSYSGPRFGETQYF.

The J gene is TRBJ1-2, the V gene TRBV19, with D tentatively TRBD1 (5 bases). V was trimmed by 3 bases and J by 8 bases, leaving 13 bases between them. This CDR3 spans 13 amino acids. The germline V gene encodes CDR1 LNHDA and CDR2 SQIVND (reference sequence). The CDR3 protein is CASSIRDVYGYTF. The CDR3 DNA reads as TGTGCCAGTAGTATCCGGGACGTCTACGGCTACACCTTC.

The genes are TRBV7-2 and TRBJ2-5; 7 bases are a match to TRBD2. Trimming at V came to 1 base and at J to 4 bases, leaving 6 bases not matched to a gene. The CDR3 runs 15 residues. The germline gives CDR1 SGHTA, CDR2 FQGNSA. The CDR3 protein is CASSLERGPSETQYF. Here the CDR3 DNA reads TGTGCCAGCAGCTTAGAGCGGGGACCCTCAGAGACCCAGTACTTC.

The chain recombines TRBV6-2 or TRBV6-3 with TRBJ1-2; 8 bases are a match to TRBD1. V lost 5 bases and J lost 8; bases outside the gene matches: 4. There are 12 residues in the CDR3. Germline V lookup: CDR1 MNHEY, CDR2 SVGEGT. CDR3 in DNA: TGTGCCAGCAGTCGCGGGACAGGCGGCTACACCTTC. Translation: CASSRGTGGYTF.

The chain links TRBV9 to TRBJ1-6; D remains unclear. V dropped 1 base and J dropped 8 bases, with 13 bases sitting between them. The V gene's germline CDR1 is SGDLS and CDR2 YYNGEE. The CDR3 sequence is 15 residues long. This CDR3 reads CASSVSRTRDSPLHF. The CDR3 DNA sequence: TGTGCCAGCAGCGTATCCCGGACGAGGGATTCACCCCTCCACTTT.

This chain uses TRBV25-1 with TRBJ1-2; 9 bases line up with TRBD1. Losses at the gene ends were 6 bases for V and 1 base for J; bases not matched to a gene: 3. The length of the CDR3 is 14 residues. Germline V CDR1 and CDR2: MGHDK, SYGVNS. CDR3 loop: CASRRQGVNYGYTF. In nucleotides, the CDR3 is TGTGCCAGCAGAAGACAGGGGGTTAACTATGGCTACACCTTC.

Only one count was recorded for this clone. This sequence joins TRBV19 and TRBJ2-3, with D perhaps matching TRBD2 (5 bases). CDR1 and CDR2 from the germline V gene are LNHDA and SQIVND (reference sequence). Trimming left V 8 bases short and J 6 bases short, with 15 bases between. The CDR3 runs 13 residues. The CDR3: CASVSRRGDTQYF. CDR3 sequence (DNA): TGTGCCAGTGTTAGCAGGAGAGGGGATACGCAGTATTTT.

This chain uses TRBV6-6 with TRBJ1-5; weak D call: TRBD1 (5 bases). CDR1 is MNHNY, CDR2 SVGAGI, per germline (reference sequence). Trimming took off 2 bases at V and 5 bases at J, with 10 bases between the two ends. CDR3 length: 14 amino acids. CDR3 sequence (DNA): TGTGCCAGCAGTTACCGGGGGGAGCATCAGCCCCAGCATTTT. Translated, it gives CASSYRGEHQPQHF.

The chain couples TRBV6-5 to TRBJ1-3; D is unresolved. The CDR3 has 14 residues. Germline CDR1 and CDR2: MNHEY and SVGAGI. CDR3 protein: CVTKIGRSGNTIYF. CDR3 nucleotide sequence: TGTGTTACAAAAATCGGACGCTCTGGAAACACCATATATTTT.